Below, 18 T cell receptor beta chains from the same sample are listed, as sequenced in a study of tumor and adjacent non-tumor tissue in lung cancer. A modified ARM-PCR protocol with three rounds of nested PCR amplified TCRbeta. One entry per CDR3 protein, called by TCRdb with MiXCR from the multiplex PCR reads. The top ten hold approximately 25% of the sample, which has 200,000 to 250,000 distinct CDR3 sequences, about 76% seen once. No cell sorting was done before RNA was extracted from the tissue. The sample consisted of lung tumor tissue. The receptors come from a man aged 60-69 years with non-small cell lung cancer.

This clonotype appeared many times. The CDR3 nucleotides read TGTGCCAGCAGCTCCTACGGGACAGTACTTATGAACACTGAAGCTTTCTTT. Amino acids: CASSSYGTVLMNTEAFF. The genes are TRBV5-6 and TRBJ1-1; 7 positions agree with TRBD1. Germline CDR1 and CDR2: SGHDT and YYEEEE. J lost 0 bases, V lost 3 bases, and 11 bases had no gene match. The CDR3 runs 17 residues.

The rearrangement uses TRBV20-1 and TRBJ2-1; 8 bases fit TRBD1. Germline CDR1 reads DFQATT; CDR2 reads SNEGSKA (reference sequence). The CDR3 length is 15 residues. Trimming cost V 0 bases and J 7 bases; bases outside gene matches: 8. The DNA of the CDR3 is TGCAGTGCTAGAGACCCGGGACAGGCGGAGAATGAGCAGTTCTTC. Its translation: CSARDPGQAENEQFF.

Note on this clonotype: This may be a read error: a much more frequent sequence differs by one nucleotide. The rearrangement uses TRBV20-1 and TRBJ2-1; a possible D gene is TRBD2 (7 bases). Looked up from germline, CDR1 is DFQATT and CDR2 is SNEGSKA (reference sequence). The CDR3 spans 16 residues. V gave up 3 bases and J gave up 9 bases, with 24 bases separating them. As DNA, the CDR3 is TGCAGTGCTAGCAGGGCTAGGGGGGGGGTGAGGGGTGAGCAGTTCTTC. It codes for CSASRARGGVRGEQFF.

The chain links TRBV6-2 or TRBV6-3 to TRBJ2-3; 9 positions agree with TRBD2. V gave up 7 bases and J gave up 8 bases; unmatched junction bases: 19. This CDR3 spans 17 amino acids. Germline V lookup: CDR1 MNHEY, CDR2 SVGEGT. As DNA, the CDR3 is TGTGCCAGCACCCAACCCGCGTTAGCGGGAGTTATAGGTACGCAGTATTTT. Translated: CASTQPALAGVIGTQYF.

J is TRBJ2-7 and V is TRBV20-1, with 10 bases lining up with TRBD1. Germline CDR1 DFQATT, CDR2 SNEGSKA (reference sequence). The CDR3 has 15 residues. With V trimmed by 7 bases and J by 1 base, 10 bases remained unmatched. CDR3: CSGRSGTGVSYEQYF. The CDR3 DNA is TGCAGTGGACGATCCGGGACAGGGGTATCCTACGAGCAGTACTTC.

On this clonotype: At one end the junction does not follow the germline gene, possibly because of a read error. The gene calls are TRBV4-2 and TRBJ2-1, with 7 bases matching TRBD2. Germline assignment: CDR1 LGHNA and CDR2 YNFKEQ. The CDR3 spans 13 residues. The CDR3 spells CASSQGTVTSFLF. The CDR3, as DNA: TGTGCCAGCAGCCAAGGGACCGTGACTAGCTTTCTCTTC.

The chain carries TRBV12-3 or TRBV12-4 and TRBJ1-3; D possibly corresponds to TRBD1 (5 bases). CDR3 length: 16 residues. Trimming removed 3 bases from V and 4 bases from J, with 16 bases in between. The CDR3, as DNA: TGTGCCAGCAGTTTCCGGGGGAGGGCCGAAGGAAACACCATATATTTT. It encodes CASSFRGRAEGNTIYF.

The chain recombines TRBV28 with TRBJ1-3; D not certain. The CDR3 spans 15 residues. Germline V gene sequence: CDR1 MDHEN, CDR2 SYDVKM. V was cut by 6 bases and J by 0 bases, with 12 bases left in between. DNA of the CDR3: TGTGCCAGCAGGTGGGAGAGAACCTCTGGAAACACCATATATTTT. Translated: CASRWERTSGNTIYF.

The J gene is TRBJ2-3, the V gene TRBV20-1, with 15 bases identical to TRBD2. J was trimmed by 6 bases and V by 7 bases; bases with no gene match: 20. Germline V lookup: CDR1 DFQATT, CDR2 SNEGSKA (reference sequence). The CDR3 covers 19 residues. The CDR3 DNA is TGCAGTGTTCAAAGCAGGACTAGCGGGAGGGCCTCGAGATGGGATACGCAGTATTTT. The encoded protein is CSVQSRTSGRASRWDTQYF.

The J gene is TRBJ2-7, the V gene TRBV20-1, with 11 bases identical to TRBD2. The CDR3 contains 14 residues. Germline V lookup: CDR1 DFQATT, CDR2 SNEGSKA (reference sequence). With 5 bases clipped from V and 4 bases from J, the junction kept 7 bases outside the gene matches. This CDR3 is CSAGRLAGSYEQYF. The CDR3 DNA reads as TGCAGTGCTGGCCGACTAGCGGGATCGTACGAGCAGTACTTC.

Remarks on this clonotype: A clone one base away is much larger, so this may be a read error. This likely comes from a read error, as the CDR3 has no conserved phenylalanine or tryptophan at its end. This chain joins TRBV12-3 or TRBV12-4 and TRBJ2-7; 7 bases map to TRBD2. Germline trimming cut 1 base from V and 3 bases from J; bases unmatched to any gene: 6. There are 15 residues in the CDR3. The CDR3 is CASSLGSGGYYEQYI. The CDR3 bases are TGTGCCAGCAGTTTAGGGTCGGGGGGATACTACGAGCAGTACATC.

The rearrangement links TRBV19 to TRBJ1-2, with D maybe TRBD1 (6 bases). Germline assignment: CDR1 LNHDA and CDR2 SQIVND (reference sequence). The CDR3 spans 13 residues. V was cut by 6 bases and J by 4 bases, with 12 bases left in between. The CDR3 reads CASSARGTYGYTF. CDR3 coding DNA: TGTGCCAGTAGCGCCAGGGGTACCTATGGCTACACCTTC.

As for this clonotype: As the CDR3 is not closed by the conserved phenylalanine or tryptophan, this likely results from a read error. The chain links TRBV4-2 to TRBJ1-6, with no clear D. Germline V gene data show CDR1 as LGHNA and CDR2 as YNFKEQ. V shed 0 bases and J shed 10 bases, with 19 bases lying between them. CDR3 length equals 17 residues. The CDR3 DNA sequence: TGTGCCAGCAGCCAAGACCCGGGAACAGCAGTAGGATCACCCCTCCACCTT. This encodes CASSQDPGTAVGSPLHL.

About this clonotype itself: A single base separates this from a much larger clone, so it may be a read error. No conserved phenylalanine or tryptophan is present at the end of the CDR3, so a read error is the likely explanation. The chain uses TRBV6-1 and TRBJ1-6, with a possible D match to TRBD1 (5 bases). Deletions cut 10 bases from V and 5 bases from J, with 12 bases between. Germline loops: CDR1 MNHNS, CDR2 SASEGT. The length of the CDR3 is 13 residues. The CDR3, as DNA: TGTGCCACCGGGACGGGTGATAATTCACCCCTCCACTCT. Translating gives CATGTGDNSPLHS.

A remark on this clonotype: The junction shows a germline mismatch at one end, possibly a read error. The chain links TRBV10-2 to TRBJ2-3; 8 bases fit TRBD2. The CDR3 length is 15 residues. CDR1 WSHSY and CDR2 SAAADI come from the germline V gene. CDR3 coding DNA: TGCGCCAGCAGGTCAGGTAGCGGGGACCTGGATACGCCGTATTTT. Translation gives CASRSGSGDLDTPYF.

The chain joins TRBV6-1 to TRBJ1-1, with D hard to call. This CDR3 spans 13 amino acids. Germline assignment: CDR1 MNHNS and CDR2 SASEGT. This CDR3 reads CVSNELGNTEAFF. The CDR3 nucleotides are TGTGTCAGTAACGAGTTGGGGAACACTGAAGCTTTCTTT.

For this clonotype: No conserved phenylalanine or tryptophan is present at the end of the CDR3, so a read error is the likely explanation. V is TRBV12-3 or TRBV12-4 and J is TRBJ1-5; D uncertain. This CDR3 comprises 15 residues. This CDR3 reads CASNPATGSNQPQHV. CDR3 bases: TGTGCCAGCAATCCCGCGACCGGAAGCAATCAGCCTCAGCATGTT.

This clonotype occurred a few times. A much more abundant neighbour one base away suggests this may be a read error. The chain recombines TRBV6-2 or TRBV6-3 with TRBJ2-7; tentative D call: TRBD2 (5 bases). CDR1 is MNHEY, CDR2 SVGEGT, per germline. Trimming took 2 bases from V and 0 from J, leaving 8 bases between them. The CDR3 covers 14 residues. CDR3 sequence reads: CASSYGGFSYEQYF. The CDR3 DNA reads TGTGCCAGCAGTTACGGAGGATTCTCCTACGAGCAGTACTTC.